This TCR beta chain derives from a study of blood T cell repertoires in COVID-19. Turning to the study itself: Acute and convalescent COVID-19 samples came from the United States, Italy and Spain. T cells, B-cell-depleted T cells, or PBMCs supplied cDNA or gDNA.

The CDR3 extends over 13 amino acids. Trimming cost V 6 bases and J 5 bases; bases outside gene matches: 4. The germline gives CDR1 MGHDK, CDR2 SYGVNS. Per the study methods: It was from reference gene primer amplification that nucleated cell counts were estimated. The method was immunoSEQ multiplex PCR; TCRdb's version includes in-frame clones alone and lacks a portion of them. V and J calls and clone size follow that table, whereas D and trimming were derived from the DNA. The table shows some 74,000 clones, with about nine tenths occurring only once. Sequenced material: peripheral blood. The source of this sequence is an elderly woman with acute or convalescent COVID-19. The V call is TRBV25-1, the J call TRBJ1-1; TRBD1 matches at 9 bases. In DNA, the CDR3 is TGTGCCAGCAGGAGGGGGACAGGGACTGAAGCTTTCTTT. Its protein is CASRRGTGTEAFF.